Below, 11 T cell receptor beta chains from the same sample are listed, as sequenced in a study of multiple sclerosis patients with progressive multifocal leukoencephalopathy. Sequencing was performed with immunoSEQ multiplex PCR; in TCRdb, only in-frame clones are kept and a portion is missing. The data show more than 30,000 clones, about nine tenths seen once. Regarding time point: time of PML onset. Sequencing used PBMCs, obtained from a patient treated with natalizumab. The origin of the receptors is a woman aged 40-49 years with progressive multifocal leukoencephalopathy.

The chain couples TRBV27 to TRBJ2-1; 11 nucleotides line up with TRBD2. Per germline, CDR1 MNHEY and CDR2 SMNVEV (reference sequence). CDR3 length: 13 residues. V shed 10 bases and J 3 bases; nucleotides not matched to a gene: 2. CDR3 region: CATLAGGYNEQFF. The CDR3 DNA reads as TGTGCCACTCTAGCGGGGGGCTACAATGAGCAGTTCTTC.

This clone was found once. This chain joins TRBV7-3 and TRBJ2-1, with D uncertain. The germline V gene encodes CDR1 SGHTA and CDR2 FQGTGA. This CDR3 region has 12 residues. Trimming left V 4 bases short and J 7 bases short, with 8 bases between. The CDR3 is CASSSDENEQFF. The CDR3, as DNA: TGTGCCAGCAGCTCCGACGAAAATGAGCAGTTCTTC. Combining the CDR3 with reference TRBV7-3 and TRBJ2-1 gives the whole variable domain GAGVSQTPSNKVTEKGKYVELRCDPISGHTALYWYRQSLGQGPEFLIYFQGTGAADDSGLPNDRFFAVRPEGSVSTLKIQRTERGDSAVYLCASSSDENEQFFGPGTRLTVL.

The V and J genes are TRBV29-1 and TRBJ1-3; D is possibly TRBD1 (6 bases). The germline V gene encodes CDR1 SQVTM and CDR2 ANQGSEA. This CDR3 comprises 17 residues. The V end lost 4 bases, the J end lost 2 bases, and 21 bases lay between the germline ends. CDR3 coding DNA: TGCAGCGTTGGGGATTCCGTTCCGGGACAAACTGGAAACACCATATATTTT. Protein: CSVGDSVPGQTGNTIYF.

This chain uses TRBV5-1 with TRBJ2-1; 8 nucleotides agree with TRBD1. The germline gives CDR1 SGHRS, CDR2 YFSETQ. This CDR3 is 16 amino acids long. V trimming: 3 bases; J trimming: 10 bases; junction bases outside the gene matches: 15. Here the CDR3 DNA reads TGCGCCAGCAGCTCCCCCTTTCAGGGGGCGCTAGAGGAGCAGTTCTTC. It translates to CASSSPFQGALEEQFF.

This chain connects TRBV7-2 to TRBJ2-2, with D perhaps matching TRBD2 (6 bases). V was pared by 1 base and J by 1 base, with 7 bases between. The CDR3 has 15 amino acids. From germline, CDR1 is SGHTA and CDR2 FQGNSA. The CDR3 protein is CASSLGRGNTGELFF. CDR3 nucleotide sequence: TGTGCCAGCAGCTTAGGGCGGGGGAACACCGGGGAGCTGTTTTTT. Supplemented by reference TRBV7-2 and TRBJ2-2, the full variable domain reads GAGVSQSPSNKVTEKGKDVELRCDPISGHTALYWYRQSLGQGLEFLIYFQGNSAPDKSGLPSDRFSAERTGGSVSTLTIQRTQQEDSAVYLCASSLGRGNTGELFFGEGSRLTVL.

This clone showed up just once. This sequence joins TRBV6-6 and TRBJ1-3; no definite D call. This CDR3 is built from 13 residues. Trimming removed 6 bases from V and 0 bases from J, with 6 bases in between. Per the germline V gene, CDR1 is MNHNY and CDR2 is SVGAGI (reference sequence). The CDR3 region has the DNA TGTGCCAGCAGAGCCAGCTCTGGAAACACCATATATTTT. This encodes CASRASSGNTIYF.

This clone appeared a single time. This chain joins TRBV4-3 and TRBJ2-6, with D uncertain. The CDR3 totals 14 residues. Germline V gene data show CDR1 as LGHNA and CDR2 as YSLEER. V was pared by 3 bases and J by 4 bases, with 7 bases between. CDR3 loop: CASSQQPGANVLTF. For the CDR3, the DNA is TGCGCCAGCAGCCAGCAGCCGGGGGCCAACGTCCTGACTTTC.

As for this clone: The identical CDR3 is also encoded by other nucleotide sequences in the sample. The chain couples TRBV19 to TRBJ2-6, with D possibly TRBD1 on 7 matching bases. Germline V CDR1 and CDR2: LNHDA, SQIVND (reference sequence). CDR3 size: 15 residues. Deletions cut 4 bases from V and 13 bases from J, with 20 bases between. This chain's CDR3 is CASSNGPGSRGVLTF. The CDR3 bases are TGTGCCAGTAGTAATGGGCCCGGGAGCAGGGGGGTCCTGACTTTC.

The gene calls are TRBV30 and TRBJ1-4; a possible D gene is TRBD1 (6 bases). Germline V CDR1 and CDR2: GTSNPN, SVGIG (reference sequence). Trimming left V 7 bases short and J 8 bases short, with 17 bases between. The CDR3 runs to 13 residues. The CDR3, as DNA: TGTGCCTACAACAGGGTGGACAACGAAAAACTGTTTTTT. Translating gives CAYNRVDNEKLFF.

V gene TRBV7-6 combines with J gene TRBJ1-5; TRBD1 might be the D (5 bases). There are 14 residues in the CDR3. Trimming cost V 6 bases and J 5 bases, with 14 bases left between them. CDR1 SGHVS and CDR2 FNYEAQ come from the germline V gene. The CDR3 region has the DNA TGTGCCAGCAGTTCCAGAGGGGTTGATCAGCCCCAGCATTTT. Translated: CASSSRGVDQPQHF. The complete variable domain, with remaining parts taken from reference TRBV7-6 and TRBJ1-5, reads GAGVSQSPRYKVTKRGQDVALRCDPISGHVSLYWYRQALGQGPEFLTYFNYEAQQDKSGLPNDRFSAERPEGSISTLTIQRTEQRDSAMYRCASSSRGVDQPQHFGDGTRLSIL.

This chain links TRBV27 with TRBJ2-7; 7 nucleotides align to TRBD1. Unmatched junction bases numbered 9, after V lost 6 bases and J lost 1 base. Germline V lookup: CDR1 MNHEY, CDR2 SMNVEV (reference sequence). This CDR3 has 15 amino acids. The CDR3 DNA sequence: TGTGCCAGCAGAATGGACAGGTTGGAATCCTACGAGCAGTACTTC. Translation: CASRMDRLESYEQYF.